The sequence of this T cell receptor (beta chain) was determined in a study of early T cells in non-severe SARS-CoV-2 infection. Study summary: Bulk RNA taken from unsorted whole blood was sequenced, leaving chains unpaired.

A few counts support this clonotype. The antigen is unknown. Study observations and caveats: Using VDJdb, the matching emphasized anti-spike CD8 responses while missing private and CD4 specificities.

The CDR3 covers 16 residues. The germline CDR1 and CDR2 sequences are SGHDT and YYEEEE. Between the trimmed V and J ends, which lost 3 bases and 6 bases, there was a span of 18 bases. Tagging with unique molecular identifiers was applied to individual cDNA molecules. TCRdb recomputed calls from the 5' RACE reads with MiXCR, one row per CDR3 protein. The data hold over 100,000 distinct CDR3 sequences, with about an eighth observed a single time. The source material was whole blood. The sequence derives from an adult who was a healthcare worker with PCR-confirmed SARS-CoV-2 infection or an uninfected control (not recorded which). This chain connects TRBV5-6 to TRBJ2-2; tentatively, D is TRBD1 or TRBD2 (5 bases each). CDR3 nucleotides: TGTGCCAGCAGCTCAGAACCGGGACCCTTTTCCGGGGAGCTGTTTTTT. This sequence encodes CASSSEPGPFSGELFF.